This T cell receptor (beta chain) was found in a study of blood T cell repertoires in COVID-19 (TCRdb year 2020). A note on the overall study: The collaborator samples originated in the United States, Italy and Spain and spanned the acute and convalescent phases of COVID-19. The material from the prospective study consisted of cDNA or gDNA derived from T cells, B-cell-depleted T cells, or PBMCs. Subjects who had been exposed to COVID-19, were actively infected with it, or had recovered from it provided the deeply sampled blood TCRbeta repertoires that made up the dataset. The repertoires were released in a freely available public database meant as a resource for research on the immune response to SARS-CoV-2. The samples were drawn from two sources: the first 160 participants of the ongoing ImmuneRACE study, and 950 to 1,500 subjects contributed by 6 global collaborators. A de-identified subject ID, COVID-19 status, age in years and sex were almost always included in the sample metadata. HLA class I and class II types, where available, came from metadata supplied by the sample provider rather than from assay-based typing.

Turning to this clone: This clone's antigen is unknown. Base qualities are not provided; no much larger clone lies one nucleotide away.

One collaborating source in Seattle enrolled patients while the patients were actively infected and followed the patients over time throughout the course of disease. Whole blood was collected in K2EDTA tubes by collaborating institutions according to the institutions' own protocols. Collaborator samples were shipped for TCRbeta analysis as frozen whole blood, isolated PBMCs, or DNA extracted from either sample type. The investigation overall reported the following: The amount of clinical and demographic metadata varied by source and participant and was provided uncurated.

From a lookup of the germline V gene, CDR1 and CDR2 are MDHEN and SYDVKM. Counted from cysteine to phenylalanine, this CDR3 has 15 amino acids. Kept here is only the CDR3 DNA, which spans 45 bases and is read in frame from base 1. The junction shows trimming of 7 bases on V and 6 bases on J, and the gene matches do not reach 8 bases of it. TCRbeta CDR3 regions were amplified from genomic DNA using the immunoSEQ Assay, a bias-controlled multiplex PCR. The original methods were these. The number of nucleated cells in each sample was estimated by amplification of reference gene primers within the assay. To quantify the absolute abundance of each unique TCRbeta CDR3 rearrangement, sequence reads were collapsed and filtered. For each sample, productive Simpson clonality was calculated by taking the square root of Simpson's diversity index across productive rearrangements. The table was pulled from immuneACCESS by TCRdb, which kept in-frame rearrangements only. Such tables lose some clones; where checked, under half of the loss comes from unresolved V genes, and the rest has no known cause. V and J calls and clone size are copied from that table; D and trimming were computed from the DNA. A total of fewer than 300,000 clones appear in this sample, about four fifths of them only once. Clones ranked in the top ten supply 15% to 18% of the sample.

The sequence links TRBV28 to TRBJ1-4; a stretch of 10 junction bases matches TRBD1. Sequencing input: peripheral blood. The receptor's source is a person aged 70 to 85 with COVID-19, enrolled during active disease. The bases read TGTGCCAGCACCCCGGGACAGGGGTCTCATGAAAAACTGTTTTTT. This codes for CASTPGQGSHEKLFF.